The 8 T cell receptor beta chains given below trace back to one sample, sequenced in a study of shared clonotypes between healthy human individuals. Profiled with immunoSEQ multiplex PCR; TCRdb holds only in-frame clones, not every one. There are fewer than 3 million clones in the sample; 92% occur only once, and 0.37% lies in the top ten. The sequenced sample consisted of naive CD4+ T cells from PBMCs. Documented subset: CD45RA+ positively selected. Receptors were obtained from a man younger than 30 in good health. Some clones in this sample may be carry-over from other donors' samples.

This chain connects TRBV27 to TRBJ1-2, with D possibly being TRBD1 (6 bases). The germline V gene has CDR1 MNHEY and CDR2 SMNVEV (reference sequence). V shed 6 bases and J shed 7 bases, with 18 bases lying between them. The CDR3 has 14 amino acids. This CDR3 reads CASRTDRRGSGYTF. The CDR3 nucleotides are TGTGCCAGCAGAACCGACAGGAGAGGGTCTGGCTACACCTTC.

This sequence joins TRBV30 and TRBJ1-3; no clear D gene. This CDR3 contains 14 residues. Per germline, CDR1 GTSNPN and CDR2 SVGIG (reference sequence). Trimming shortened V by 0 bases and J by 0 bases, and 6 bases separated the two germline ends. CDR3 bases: TGTGCCTGGAGTGTACTTGGCTCTGGAAACACCATATATTTT. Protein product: CAWSVLGSGNTIYF.

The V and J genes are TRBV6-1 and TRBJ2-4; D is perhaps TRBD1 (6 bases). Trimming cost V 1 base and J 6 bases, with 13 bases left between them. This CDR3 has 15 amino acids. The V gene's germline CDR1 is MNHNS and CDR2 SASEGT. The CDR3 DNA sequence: TGTGCCAGCAGTGAAGTTCCAGGGGTCAGAAACATTCAGTACTTC. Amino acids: CASSEVPGVRNIQYF.

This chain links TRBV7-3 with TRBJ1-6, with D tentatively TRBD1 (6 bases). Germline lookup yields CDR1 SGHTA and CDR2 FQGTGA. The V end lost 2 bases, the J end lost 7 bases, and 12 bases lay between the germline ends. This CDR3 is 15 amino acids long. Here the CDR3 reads CASSLSYRVNSPLHF. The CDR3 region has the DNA TGTGCCAGCAGCTTATCCTACAGGGTGAATTCACCCCTCCACTTT.

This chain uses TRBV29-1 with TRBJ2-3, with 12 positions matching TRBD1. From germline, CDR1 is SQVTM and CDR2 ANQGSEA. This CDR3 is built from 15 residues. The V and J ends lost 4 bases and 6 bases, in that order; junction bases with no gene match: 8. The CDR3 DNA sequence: TGCAGCGTTGCGGGACAGGGGGCTGGGGTCGATACGCAGTATTTT. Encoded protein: CSVAGQGAGVDTQYF.

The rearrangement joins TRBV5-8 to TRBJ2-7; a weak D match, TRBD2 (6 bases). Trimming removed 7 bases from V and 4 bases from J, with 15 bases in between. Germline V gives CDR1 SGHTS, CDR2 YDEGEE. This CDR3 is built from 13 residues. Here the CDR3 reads CASCRRGGYEQYF. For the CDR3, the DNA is TGTGCCAGCTGTAGGCGGGGCGGATACGAGCAGTACTTC.

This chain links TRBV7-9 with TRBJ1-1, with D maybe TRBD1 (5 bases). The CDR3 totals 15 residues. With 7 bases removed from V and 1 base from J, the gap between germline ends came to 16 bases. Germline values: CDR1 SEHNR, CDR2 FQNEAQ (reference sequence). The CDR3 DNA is TGTGCCAGCATCCTCCGGGACGTTGGGAACACTGAAGCTTTCTTT. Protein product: CASILRDVGNTEAFF.

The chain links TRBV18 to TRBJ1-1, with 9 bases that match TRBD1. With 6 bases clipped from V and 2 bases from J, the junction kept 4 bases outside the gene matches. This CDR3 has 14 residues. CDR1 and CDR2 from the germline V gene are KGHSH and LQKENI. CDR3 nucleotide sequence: TGTGCCAGCTCGGGGGGACAGGGCAACACTGAAGCTTTCTTT. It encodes CASSGGQGNTEAFF.